The table lists the clone carrying this T cell receptor beta chain with a few counts. The target antigen is unknown. Once RNA had been extracted, it was reverse transcribed into cDNA to act as the sequencing template. The repertoire was sequenced with immunoSEQ multiplex PCR; TCRdb's copy has only in-frame clones and lacks some. The profile shows more than 150,000 clones, around 51% of them singletons. The CDR3 is 12 residues long. Germline V CDR1 and CDR2: LGHNA, YNFKEQ. V was clipped by 6 bases and J by 6 bases, with 12 bases between them. These data originate in a study of CD8+ T cells in alopecia areata. Across the study: Tofacitinib was taken orally by treated patients, and the dose was 5 to 10 mg twice daily.

Treatment specified: oral pan-JAK inhibitor, 5-10 mg twice daily. Study-wide results and caveats: Tofacitinib significantly brought down scalp clonality and expanded CD8+ clones among top 100.

The chain recombines TRBV4-2 with TRBJ2-7; a weak D match, TRBD2 (5 bases). The receptor comes from a human donor with alopecia areata. Sequencing was performed on CD8+ T cells sorted from blood, taken at week 52, from a patient treated with tofacitinib. The CDR3 region is CASRGPSGEQYF. The CDR3 DNA is TGTGCCAGCAGGGGTCCGAGCGGCGAGCAGTACTTC.